The 14 T cell receptor beta chains presented below share a single source sample, sequenced in a study of CD8+ T cells in alopecia areata. Treatment given: oral pan-JAK inhibitor, 5-10 mg twice daily. The sequencing template was cDNA reverse transcribed from extracted RNA. Clones were sequenced by immunoSEQ multiplex PCR, and TCRdb holds only the in-frame ones, with some missing. The sample yields hundreds of thousands of clones, more than 45% seen once. The material sequenced was CD4+ T cells sorted from blood, taken at week 24, from a patient treated with tofacitinib. The origin of the receptors is a human donor with alopecia areata.

The gene calls are TRBV2 and TRBJ1-2; no clear D gene. The CDR3 is made up of 15 amino acids. Trimming cost V 3 bases and J 0 bases, with 11 bases left between them. Germline V gene data show CDR1 as SNHLY and CDR2 as FYNNEI. The CDR3: CASSEAIPPNYGYTF. The CDR3 region has the DNA TGTGCCAGCAGTGAGGCGATACCTCCTAACTATGGCTACACCTTC. The full variable domain, completed using reference TRBV2 and TRBJ1-2, is EPEVTQTPSHQVTQMGQEVILRCVPISNHLYFYWYRQILGQKVEFLVSFYNNEISEKSEIFDDQFSVERPDGSNFTLKIRSTKLEDSAMYFCASSEAIPPNYGYTFGSGTRLTVV.

The chain combines TRBV28 with TRBJ1-1; D remains ambiguous. V was clipped by 4 bases and J by 4 bases, with 16 bases between them. The CDR3 length is 15 residues. The germline V gene has CDR1 MDHEN and CDR2 SYDVKM. CDR3 DNA: TGTGCCAGCAGTTCGCCGGGGAAAAGCAGCACTGAAGCTTTCTTT. Its protein is CASSSPGKSSTEAFF.

The J gene is TRBJ2-5, the V gene TRBV10-3; 7 nucleotides line up with TRBD2. The length of the CDR3 is 13 residues. V trimming: 10 bases; J trimming: 2 bases; junction bases outside the gene matches: 7. Germline V gene sequence: CDR1 ENHRY, CDR2 SYGVKD. The CDR3 nucleotides read TGTGCCACAAGCGGGGCGGATCAAGAGACCCAGTACTTC. This encodes CATSGADQETQYF.

In its sample, this clone was seen a few times. The gene calls are TRBV6-6 and TRBJ1-6, with D hard to call. Germline-derived CDR1 and CDR2 are MNHNY and SVGAGI (reference sequence). This CDR3 has 12 residues. Trimming removed 7 bases at V and 5 bases at J, with 6 bases between. The CDR3 spells CASKRDNSPLHF. CDR3 sequence (DNA): TGTGCCAGCAAGAGGGATAATTCACCCCTCCACTTT.

In this sample, this clone turned up once. The rearrangement joins TRBV6-5 to TRBJ2-7, with TRBD1 matching over 7 bases. Unmatched junction bases numbered 3, after V lost 2 bases and J lost 2 bases. The length of the CDR3 is 14 residues. Looked up from germline, CDR1 is MNHEY and CDR2 is SVGAGI. The CDR3: CASSYDRAPYEQYF. The CDR3 nucleotides read TGTGCCAGCAGTTACGACAGGGCCCCCTACGAGCAGTACTTC.

This clone was observed a few times. V and J are TRBV27 and TRBJ2-5, with a weak D call TRBD1 (5 bases). Germline V gene sequence: CDR1 MNHEY, CDR2 SMNVEV (reference sequence). Trimming left V 7 bases short and J 3 bases short, with 6 bases between. The CDR3 runs 11 residues. CDR3 residues: CASTREETQYF. Written as DNA, the CDR3 is TGTGCCAGCACCAGGGAAGAGACCCAGTACTTC.

This clone has just a few counts. The identical CDR3 is also encoded by other nucleotide sequences in the sample. The CDR3 DNA follows: TGTGCCAGCAGCTTAAACACCGGGGAGCTGTTTTTT. Its protein is CASSLNTGELFF. The chain joins TRBV7-9 to TRBJ2-2; D is ambiguous. From germline, CDR1 is SEHNR and CDR2 FQNEAQ (reference sequence). Trimming removed 2 bases at V and 2 bases at J, with 0 bases between. This CDR3 region has 12 residues. Combining the CDR3 with reference TRBV7-9 and TRBJ2-2 gives the whole variable domain DTGVSQNPRHKITKRGQNVTFRCDPISEHNRLYWYRQTLGQGPEFLTYFQNEAQLEKSRLLSDRFSAERPKGSFSTLEIQRTEQGDSAMYLCASSLNTGELFFGEGSRLTVL.

The chain links TRBV7-3 to TRBJ1-6, with 7 bases that match TRBD1. The CDR3 consists of 15 residues. Trimming at V came to 0 bases and at J to 6 bases, leaving 2 bases not matched to a gene. Germline-derived CDR1 and CDR2 are SGHTA and FQGTGA. The CDR3 DNA reads as TGTGCCAGCAGCTTAACGAACAGGGGTAATTCACCCCTCCACTTT. As protein: CASSLTNRGNSPLHF.

The chain links TRBV4-3 to TRBJ1-2; D perhaps matches TRBD1 (5 bases). The V gene lost 0 bases and the J gene lost 8 bases, with 16 bases spanning the gap. The CDR3 loop spans 15 amino acids. Germline V lookup: CDR1 LGHNA, CDR2 YSLEER. CDR3 protein: CASSQDKGSRDGYTF. In DNA form, the CDR3 reads TGCGCCAGCAGCCAAGATAAGGGGAGCAGGGACGGCTACACCTTC.

This clone was detected only a few times. This sequence joins TRBV10-3 and TRBJ1-1; 8 nucleotides align to TRBD1. After removal of 5 bases from V and 4 bases from J, the junction contained 12 bases not matched to a gene. Germline CDR1 reads ENHRY; CDR2 reads SYGVKD. CDR3 length equals 16 residues. The CDR3 sequence is CAISSPTGGFGTEAFF. As DNA, the CDR3 is TGTGCCATCAGTTCTCCTACAGGGGGGTTCGGCACTGAAGCTTTCTTT.

The rearrangement uses TRBV30 and TRBJ1-6, with D uncertain. CDR1 is GTSNPN and CDR2 is SVGIG in the germline V gene (reference sequence). CDR3 size: 13 residues. The germline V and J ends were trimmed by 3 bases and 10 bases, with 13 bases remaining between them. The CDR3 coding sequence is TGTGCCTGGAGAGAGGTACAAGAATCACCCCTCCACTTT. Its protein is CAWREVQESPLHF.

The CDR3 region is CASSFGTGGVSNIQYF. The CDR3 nucleotides are TGTGCCAGCAGTTTCGGGACAGGGGGCGTCTCAAACATTCAGTACTTC. The chain is built from TRBV28 and TRBJ2-4, with TRBD1 matching 12 bases. V gave up 3 bases and J gave up 6 bases; unmatched junction bases: 6. This CDR3 comprises 16 residues. Germline-derived CDR1 and CDR2 are MDHEN and SYDVKM.

This clone was recorded only once. The chain has TRBV2 and TRBJ2-1, with D uncertain. The V and J ends lost 1 base and 6 bases respectively, with 13 bases between them. The CDR3 loop spans 15 amino acids. The germline CDR1 and CDR2 sequences are SNHLY and FYNNEI. Written as DNA, the CDR3 is TGTGCCAGCAGTGAAGGTAGCCGTACGTTCAATGAGCAGTTCTTC. Translated, it gives CASSEGSRTFNEQFF.

The rearrangement joins TRBV5-6 to TRBJ2-1; a weak D match, TRBD1 (6 bases). CDR1 is SGHDT, CDR2 YYEEEE, per germline. This CDR3 has 16 amino acids. Trimming left V 4 bases short and J 4 bases short, with 18 bases between. The CDR3 protein is CASSASGTILYNEQFF. The CDR3 DNA reads TGTGCCAGCAGCGCATCCGGGACAATTCTTTACAATGAGCAGTTCTTC.